The 29 T cell receptor beta chains below come from one sample, sequenced in a study of T cells after yellow fever vaccination. TCRdb redid the calling of the 5' RACE reads with MiXCR, one entry per CDR3 protein. This table holds almost 600,000 distinct CDR3 sequences, approximately 15% found once. The sample here was PBMCs, taken on the day of the yellow fever booster vaccination. Source of these receptors: a man between 25 and 39 years old who received the YFV17D yellow fever vaccine.

This clonotype was counted a few times. V is TRBV29-1 and J is TRBJ2-5; D is possibly TRBD1 (6 bases). Germline values: CDR1 SQVTM, CDR2 ANQGSEA. V dropped 7 bases and J dropped 2 bases, with 14 bases sitting between them. The CDR3 is 13 amino acids. The CDR3 spells CSGTQGNQETQYF. The CDR3 nucleotides are TGCAGCGGGACGCAGGGGAATCAAGAGACCCAGTACTTC.

The gene calls are TRBV7-2 and TRBJ1-3, with 9 bases aligning to TRBD1. The length of the CDR3 is 17 residues. V trimming: 0 bases; J trimming: 4 bases; junction bases outside the gene matches: 7. Germline values: CDR1 SGHTA, CDR2 FQGNSA. This CDR3 is CASSLAGTGQSGNTIYF. The CDR3 DNA reads TGTGCCAGCAGCTTAGCTGGGACAGGGCAGTCCGGAAACACCATATATTTT.

This clonotype was detected many times. The V and J genes are TRBV12-3 or TRBV12-4 and TRBJ2-1; D is unclear. The V and J ends lost 3 bases and 4 bases respectively, with 10 bases between them. This CDR3 contains 14 residues. CDR3 nucleotide sequence: TGTGCCAGCAGTTTCGGACGGTCTTACAATGAGCAGTTCTTC. Its translation is CASSFGRSYNEQFF.

This clonotype was seen only a few times. The rearrangement uses TRBV20-1 and TRBJ2-3; D not resolved. Germline V gene sequence: CDR1 DFQATT, CDR2 SNEGSKA (reference sequence). This CDR3 region has 14 residues. V lost 1 base, J lost 5 bases, and 13 bases lay in between. The DNA of the CDR3 is TGCAGTGCTAGAGTCGGGTCCTCGGTAGATACGCAGTATTTT. This gives the protein CSARVGSSVDTQYF.

The gene calls are TRBV9 and TRBJ2-3, with D perhaps matching TRBD1 (6 bases). This CDR3 region has 16 residues. In germline, CDR1 is SGDLS, CDR2 YYNGEE. V lost 4 bases, J lost 1 base, and 16 bases lay in between. CDR3 region: CASSQTGSRGTDTQYF. DNA for the CDR3: TGTGCCAGCAGCCAGACAGGATCCCGCGGCACAGATACGCAGTATTTT.

This clonotype occurred a few times. The chain has TRBV5-4 and TRBJ2-5, with 13 bases fitting TRBD2. V gave up 5 bases and J gave up 3 bases; unmatched junction bases: 4. The CDR3 is made up of 15 amino acids. Looked up from germline, CDR1 is SGHNT and CDR2 is YYREEE (reference sequence). CDR3: CASRPGLAGEETQYF. For the CDR3, the DNA is TGTGCCAGCAGACCCGGACTAGCGGGAGAAGAGACCCAGTACTTC.

CDR3: CASSHPGLAKDTQYF. The CDR3 DNA reads TGTGCCAGCAGCCACCCGGGACTAGCCAAAGATACGCAGTATTTT. The V call is TRBV6-1, the J call TRBJ2-3; 9 bases fit TRBD2. Germline V gene data show CDR1 as MNHNS and CDR2 as SASEGT. The J segment lost 5 bases and the V segment lost 6 bases, leaving 9 bases of the junction unmatched. The CDR3 has 15 residues.

The V gene is TRBV20-1, the J gene TRBJ2-1; D gene uncertain. CDR1 and CDR2 (germline): DFQATT, SNEGSKA (reference sequence). The germline V and J ends were trimmed by 2 bases and 4 bases, with 12 bases remaining between them. The CDR3 consists of 14 residues. CDR3 in amino acids: CSARSTAAYNEQFF. CDR3 nucleotide sequence: TGCAGTGCTAGATCAACTGCGGCTTACAATGAGCAGTTCTTC.

This sequence joins TRBV7-8 and TRBJ2-7; tentatively, D is TRBD1 or TRBD2 (5 bases each). The V gene's germline CDR1 is SGHVS and CDR2 FQNEAQ. Trimming took 0 bases from V and 5 from J, leaving 11 bases between them. This CDR3 spans 14 amino acids. This CDR3 is CASSLALWGNEQYF. The CDR3 DNA reads TGTGCCAGCAGCTTAGCGTTGTGGGGGAACGAGCAGTACTTC.

The chain combines TRBV7-2 with TRBJ2-7; D perhaps matches TRBD2 (5 bases). Germline V gene lookup returns CDR1 SGHTA and CDR2 FQGNSA. The CDR3 length is 15 residues. Trimming shortened V by 4 bases and J by 2 bases, and 15 bases separated the two germline ends. CDR3 residues: CASSSPASGAYEQYF. CDR3 nucleotide sequence: TGTGCCAGCAGCTCCCCCGCGAGCGGAGCCTACGAGCAGTACTTC.

This clonotype turned up a few times. The V call is TRBV6-5, the J call TRBJ1-1; D call uncertain. V dropped 2 bases and J dropped 2 bases, with 6 bases sitting between them. The length of the CDR3 is 13 residues. Germline V gene data show CDR1 as MNHEY and CDR2 as SVGAGI. CDR3: CASSYRLNTEAFF. CDR3 bases: TGTGCCAGCAGTTACAGGCTAAACACTGAAGCTTTCTTT.

This clonotype occurred a few times. This chain uses TRBV9 with TRBJ2-3, with no clear D. The length of the CDR3 is 14 residues. Deletions cut 0 bases from V and 4 bases from J, with 9 bases between. Germline V CDR1 and CDR2: SGDLS, YYNGEE. The DNA of the CDR3 is TGTGCCAGCAGCGTAGCTAGGGCTTCAGATACGCAGTATTTT. Its protein product is CASSVARASDTQYF.

The rearrangement uses TRBV29-1 and TRBJ1-2, with 7 bases matching TRBD1. The CDR3 extends over 13 amino acids. With 6 bases clipped from V and 4 bases from J, the junction kept 8 bases outside the gene matches. Germline assignment: CDR1 SQVTM and CDR2 ANQGSEA. The CDR3 loop reads CSVQMTGSYGYTF. The CDR3 nucleotides are TGCAGCGTCCAGATGACAGGGAGCTATGGCTACACCTTC.

The chain carries TRBV18 and TRBJ2-7; 10 bases are a match to TRBD2. Germline V CDR1 and CDR2: KGHSH, LQKENI. The CDR3 length is 13 residues. V lost 3 bases to trimming and J lost 7 bases; unmatched junction nucleotides: 3. The CDR3 DNA reads as TGTGCCAGCTCACCTCTAGCGGGAGAGGAGCAGTACTTC. This gives the protein CASSPLAGEEQYF.

This clonotype has more than one count but fewer than ten. This chain uses TRBV28 with TRBJ2-1; 11 bases are shared with TRBD1. In germline, CDR1 is MDHEN, CDR2 SYDVKM. The CDR3 is 15 amino acids. V lost 4 bases and J lost 9; bases outside the gene matches: 8. In nucleotides, the CDR3 is TGTGCCAGCAGTTCCCCGGGACAGGGGGGAATTGAGCAGTTCTTC. Its protein is CASSSPGQGGIEQFF. Combining the CDR3 with reference TRBV28 and TRBJ2-1 gives the whole variable domain DVKVTQSSRYLVKRTGEKVFLECVQDMDHENMFWYRQDPGLGLRLIYFSYDVKMKEKGDIPEGYSVSREKKERFSLILESASTNQTSMYLCASSSPGQGGIEQFFGPGTRLTVL.

The rearrangement uses TRBV12-3 or TRBV12-4 and TRBJ1-2; D is ambiguous. This CDR3 is 13 amino acids long. Between the trimmed V and J ends, which lost 3 bases and 6 bases, there was a span of 11 bases. The DNA of the CDR3 is TGTGCCAGCAGTTTGAGTAGGTTAAATGGCTACACCTTC. Amino acid sequence: CASSLSRLNGYTF.

The V and J genes are TRBV6-1 and TRBJ2-4; 7 bases map to TRBD1. Germline assignment: CDR1 MNHNS and CDR2 SASEGT. With V trimmed by 6 bases and J by 5 bases, 10 bases remained unmatched. This CDR3 region has 15 residues. In DNA form, the CDR3 reads TGTGCCAGCAGCCCCCTTCTTGGACAGGAAAACATTCAGTACTTC. Residues: CASSPLLGQENIQYF.

The chain combines TRBV1 with TRBJ1-2; the D call TRBD1 from the table was never checked on the DNA. TRBV1 is termed a pseudogene. The CDR3 totals 18 residues. The CDR3 DNA follows: TGCATCTGCAGCGCTAGATCCAAAGGAGGACAGGGGCTTACTGGCTACACCTTC. It is translated as CICSARSKGGQGLTGYTF.

This clonotype appeared a few times. This chain joins TRBV28 and TRBJ2-7; D gene ambiguous. This CDR3 has 13 amino acids. Per the germline V gene, CDR1 is MDHEN and CDR2 is SYDVKM. The V gene lost 3 bases and the J gene lost 3 bases, with 9 bases spanning the gap. The CDR3 DNA reads as TGTGCCAGCAGTTTCCCTAATGACTACGAGCAGTACTTC. Translation gives CASSFPNDYEQYF.

V usage is TRBV20-1 and J usage is TRBJ2-2; 16 bases are a match to TRBD2. Germline V CDR1 and CDR2: DFQATT, SNEGSKA (reference sequence). This CDR3 region has 15 residues. V gave up 5 bases and J gave up 10 bases; unmatched junction bases: 7. The DNA of the CDR3 is TGCAGTGCTTATGGGACTAGCGGGAGGGAGAAGGAGCTGTTTTTT. This codes for CSAYGTSGREKELFF.

This clonotype was observed a handful of times. The CDR3 is CASSQTSGLAGADTQYF. CDR3 in DNA: TGCGCCAGCAGCCAGACTTCGGGACTAGCGGGAGCAGATACGCAGTATTTT. The rearrangement joins TRBV4-3 to TRBJ2-3, with 14 bases lining up with TRBD2. The CDR3 sequence is 17 residues long. Germline V gene data show CDR1 as LGHNA and CDR2 as YSLEER. V was clipped by 3 bases and J by 4 bases; unmatched bases: 6.

V usage is TRBV5-1 and J usage is TRBJ1-5; no reliable D call. V lost 4 bases, J lost 3 bases, and 11 bases lay in between. Per the germline V gene, CDR1 is SGHRS and CDR2 is YFSETQ. CDR3 length: 14 amino acids. Written as DNA, the CDR3 is TGCGCCAGCAGCCCGGGCGGGTACAATCAGCCCCAGCATTTT. Its translation is CASSPGGYNQPQHF.

This clonotype was detected only a few times. The chain joins TRBV29-1 to TRBJ1-4, with 8 bases identical to TRBD1. V lost 4 bases to trimming and J lost 7 bases; unmatched junction nucleotides: 5. CDR3 length: 13 residues. Germline V gene lookup returns CDR1 SQVTM and CDR2 ANQGSEA. The CDR3 region has the DNA TGCAGCGTTGCCAGGGGGCAGGGTGAAAAACTGTTTTTT. Encoded protein: CSVARGQGEKLFF. Full variable domain (missing parts from reference TRBV29-1 and TRBJ1-4): SAVISQKPSRDICQRGTSLTIQCQVDSQVTMMFWYRQQPGQSLTLIATANQGSEATYESGFVIDKFPISRPNLTFSTLTVSNMSPEDSSIYLCSVARGQGEKLFFGSGTQLSVL.

The rearrangement links TRBV28 to TRBJ2-7; D call uncertain. CDR3 length: 13 residues. Germline CDR1 reads MDHEN; CDR2 reads SYDVKM. The V end was cut by 4 bases, the J end by 2 bases, with 9 bases between. The CDR3 region has the DNA TGTGCCAGCAGTTATGGCGGACCCTACGAGCAGTACTTC. Translating it yields CASSYGGPYEQYF.

This clonotype showed up many times. This chain links TRBV11-3 with TRBJ2-2; D remains ambiguous. V gave up 2 bases and J gave up 3 bases, with 7 bases separating them. Germline-derived CDR1 and CDR2 are SGHNT and YENEEA. The CDR3 loop spans 14 amino acids. The CDR3 sequence is CASSLLAYTGELFF. CDR3 nucleotides: TGTGCCAGCAGCTTATTAGCTTACACCGGGGAGCTGTTTTTT.

The chain recombines TRBV28 with TRBJ2-5, with D tentatively TRBD1 (6 bases). This CDR3 spans 11 amino acids. Germline loops: CDR1 MDHEN, CDR2 SYDVKM. DNA for the CDR3: TGTCTCGTAGGGGGACAAGAGACCCAGTACTTC. This translates into CLVGGQETQYF.

In this sample, this clonotype turned up a few times. The rearrangement joins TRBV20-1 to TRBJ2-3; D might be TRBD2 (6 bases). The CDR3 consists of 15 residues. V shed 6 bases and J shed 1 base, with 17 bases lying between them. Germline CDR1 DFQATT, CDR2 SNEGSKA (reference sequence). The CDR3 is CSARGAGWGTDTQYF. The CDR3 nucleotides are TGCAGTGCCCGCGGGGCGGGATGGGGCACAGATACGCAGTATTTT.

This clonotype was counted ten times or more. The rearrangement links TRBV20-1 to TRBJ2-4, with 7 bases identical to TRBD2. Looked up from germline, CDR1 is DFQATT and CDR2 is SNEGSKA (reference sequence). J was trimmed by 13 bases and V by 4 bases; bases with no gene match: 13. The CDR3 is 13 amino acids. In DNA form, the CDR3 reads TGCAGTGCTACATCCCTGGCCGGGACTAAGCAGTACTTC. This codes for CSATSLAGTKQYF.

About this clonotype: Without the conserved terminal phenylalanine or tryptophan, this CDR3 likely stems from a read error. The DNA is left out, because the CDR3 cannot be placed on it with certainty; the CDR3 is given as TCRdb lists it. The CDR3 protein is CASSESGLAVLH. This rearrangement joins TRBV6-6 to TRBJ2-5; the table names TRBD2, a call not compared with the DNA. Both ends counted, the CDR3 spans 12 residues. Germline V lookup: CDR1 MNHNY, CDR2 SVGAGI (reference sequence).